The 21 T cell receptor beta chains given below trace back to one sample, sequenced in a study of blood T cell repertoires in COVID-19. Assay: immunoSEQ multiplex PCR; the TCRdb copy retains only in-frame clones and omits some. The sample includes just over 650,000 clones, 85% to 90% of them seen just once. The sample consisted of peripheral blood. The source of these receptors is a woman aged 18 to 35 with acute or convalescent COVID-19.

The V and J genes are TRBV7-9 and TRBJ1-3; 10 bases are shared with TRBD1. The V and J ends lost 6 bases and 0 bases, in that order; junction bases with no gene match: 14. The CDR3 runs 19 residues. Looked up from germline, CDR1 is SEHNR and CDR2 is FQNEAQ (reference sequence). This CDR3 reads CASSIPGQGPSSSGNTIYF. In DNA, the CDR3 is TGTGCCAGCAGTATCCCGGGACAGGGGCCATCTTCCTCTGGAAACACCATATATTTT.

Here the CDR3 DNA reads TGTGCCAGCAGCTTACGGGACACAAATTCACCCCTCCACTTT. Its protein is CASSLRDTNSPLHF. The rearrangement joins TRBV7-9 to TRBJ1-6; D is perhaps TRBD1 (6 bases). This CDR3 is 14 amino acids long. Per germline, CDR1 SEHNR and CDR2 FQNEAQ (reference sequence). V was pared by 2 bases and J by 7 bases, with 9 bases between.

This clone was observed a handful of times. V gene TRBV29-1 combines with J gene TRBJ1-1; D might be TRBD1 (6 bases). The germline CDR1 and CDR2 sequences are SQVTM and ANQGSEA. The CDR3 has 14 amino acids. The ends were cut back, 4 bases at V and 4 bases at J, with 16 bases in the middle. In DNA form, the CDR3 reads TGCAGCGTTGGTGGGGGGGCAGGGAGCACTGAAGCTTTCTTT. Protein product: CSVGGGAGSTEAFF.

CDR3 loop: CASSHIQVPEQFF. CDR3 DNA: TGTGCCAGCAGCCATATACAGGTTCCTGAGCAGTTCTTC. V gene TRBV3-1 (or the pseudogene TRBV3-2) combines with J gene TRBJ2-1; maybe TRBD1 (5 bases). This CDR3 is 13 amino acids long. Germline V gene data show CDR1 as LGHDT and CDR2 as YNNKEL (reference sequence). V gave up 3 bases and J gave up 9 bases, with 12 bases separating them.

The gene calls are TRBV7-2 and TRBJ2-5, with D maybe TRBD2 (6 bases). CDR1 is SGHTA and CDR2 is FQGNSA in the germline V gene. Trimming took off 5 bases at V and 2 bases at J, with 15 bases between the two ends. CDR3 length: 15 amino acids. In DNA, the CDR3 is TGTGCCAGCAGCCGCACCGGGACTCGTCAAGAGACCCAGTACTTC. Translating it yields CASSRTGTRQETQYF. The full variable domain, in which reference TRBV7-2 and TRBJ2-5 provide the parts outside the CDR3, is GAGVSQSPSNKVTEKGKDVELRCDPISGHTALYWYRQSLGQGLEFLIYFQGNSAPDKSGLPSDRFSAERTGGSVSTLTIQRTQQEDSAVYLCASSRTGTRQETQYFGPGTRLLVL.

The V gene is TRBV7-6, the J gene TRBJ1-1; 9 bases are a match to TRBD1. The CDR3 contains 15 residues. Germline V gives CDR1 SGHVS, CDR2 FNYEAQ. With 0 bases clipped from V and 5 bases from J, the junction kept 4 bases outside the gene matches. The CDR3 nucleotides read TGTGCCAGCAGCTTAGCGGGACAGGGTCTGACTGAAGCTTTCTTT. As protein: CASSLAGQGLTEAFF.

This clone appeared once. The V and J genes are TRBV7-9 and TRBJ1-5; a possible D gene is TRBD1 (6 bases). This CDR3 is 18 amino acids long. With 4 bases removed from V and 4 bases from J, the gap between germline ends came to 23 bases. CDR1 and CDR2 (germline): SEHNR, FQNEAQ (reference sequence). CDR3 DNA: TGTGCCAGCAGCTCCCTAGGAGTTACAGGGATGGGGAATCAGCCCCAGCATTTT. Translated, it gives CASSSLGVTGMGNQPQHF.

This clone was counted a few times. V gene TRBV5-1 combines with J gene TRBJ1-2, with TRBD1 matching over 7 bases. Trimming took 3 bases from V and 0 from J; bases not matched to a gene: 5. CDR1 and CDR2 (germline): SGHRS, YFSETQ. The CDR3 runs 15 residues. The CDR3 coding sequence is TGCGCCAGCAGCTACGGGACAGCTGCTAACTATGGCTACACCTTC. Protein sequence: CASSYGTAANYGYTF.

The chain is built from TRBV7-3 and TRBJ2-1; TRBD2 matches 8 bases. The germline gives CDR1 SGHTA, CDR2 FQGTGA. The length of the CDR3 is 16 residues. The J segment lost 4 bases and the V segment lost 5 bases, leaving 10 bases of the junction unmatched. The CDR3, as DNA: TGTGCCAGCAGCCCCCTGCCCGCGGGGGGTTACAATGAGCAGTTCTTC. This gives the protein CASSPLPAGGYNEQFF.

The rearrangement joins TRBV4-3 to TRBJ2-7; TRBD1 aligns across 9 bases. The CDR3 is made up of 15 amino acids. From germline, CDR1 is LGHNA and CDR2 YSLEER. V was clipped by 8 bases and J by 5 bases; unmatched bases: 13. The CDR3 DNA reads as TGCGCCAGCGGAAGGACCGGACAGGGGCTACACGAGCAGTACTTC. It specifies CASGRTGQGLHEQYF.

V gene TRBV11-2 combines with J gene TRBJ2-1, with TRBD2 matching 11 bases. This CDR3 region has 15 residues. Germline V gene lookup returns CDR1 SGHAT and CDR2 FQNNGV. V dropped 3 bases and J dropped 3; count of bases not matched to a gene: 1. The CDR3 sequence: CASSFTSGGYNEQFF. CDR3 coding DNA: TGTGCCAGCAGCTTTACTAGCGGGGGCTACAATGAGCAGTTCTTC.

The CDR3 nucleotides read TGTGCCAGCAGTAAGGGACAGGGGGAGTACAATGAGCAGTTCTTC. Translation: CASSKGQGEYNEQFF. The V call is TRBV6-4, the J call TRBJ2-1; 11 bases are shared with TRBD1. Germline values: CDR1 MRHNA, CDR2 SNTAGT. The CDR3 runs 15 residues. The trim removed 5 bases at V and 4 bases at J, leaving 4 bases unmatched.

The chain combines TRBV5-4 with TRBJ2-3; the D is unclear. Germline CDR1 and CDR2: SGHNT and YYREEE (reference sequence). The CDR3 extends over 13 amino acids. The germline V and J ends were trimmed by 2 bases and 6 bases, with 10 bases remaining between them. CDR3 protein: CASSLLPGDTQYF. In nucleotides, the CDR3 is TGTGCCAGCAGCTTATTACCAGGTGATACGCAGTATTTT.

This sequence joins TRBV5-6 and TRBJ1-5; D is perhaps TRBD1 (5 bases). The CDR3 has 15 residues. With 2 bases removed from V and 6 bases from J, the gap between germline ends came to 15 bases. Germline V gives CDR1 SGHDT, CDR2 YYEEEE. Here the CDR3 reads CASSFGYGGGQPQHF. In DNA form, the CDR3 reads TGTGCCAGCAGCTTCGGATACGGGGGGGGTCAGCCCCAGCATTTT.

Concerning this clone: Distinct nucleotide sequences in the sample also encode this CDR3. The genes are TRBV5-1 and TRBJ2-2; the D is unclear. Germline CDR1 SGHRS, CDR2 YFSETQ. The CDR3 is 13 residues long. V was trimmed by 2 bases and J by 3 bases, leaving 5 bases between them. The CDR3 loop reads CASSLSDTGELFF. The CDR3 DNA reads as TGCGCCAGCAGCTTATCGGACACCGGGGAGCTGTTTTTT.

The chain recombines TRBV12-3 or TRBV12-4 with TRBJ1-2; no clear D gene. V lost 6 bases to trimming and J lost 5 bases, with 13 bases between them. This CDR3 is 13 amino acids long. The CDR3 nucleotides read TGTGCCAGCAGCTCGGGGTGGGTATATGGCTACACCTTC. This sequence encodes CASSSGWVYGYTF.

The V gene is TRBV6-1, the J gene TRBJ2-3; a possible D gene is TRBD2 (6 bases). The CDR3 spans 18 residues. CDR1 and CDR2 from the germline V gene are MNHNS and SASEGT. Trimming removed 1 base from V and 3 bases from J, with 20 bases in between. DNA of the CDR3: TGTGCCAGCAGTGAAGTCGTTGGAGGGGTAAAGGTAACAGATACGCAGTATTTT. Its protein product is CASSEVVGGVKVTDTQYF.

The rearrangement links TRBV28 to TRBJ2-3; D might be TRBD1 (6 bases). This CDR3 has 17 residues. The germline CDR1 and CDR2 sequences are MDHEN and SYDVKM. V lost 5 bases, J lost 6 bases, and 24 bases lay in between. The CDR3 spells CASSPGVRTALGDTQYF. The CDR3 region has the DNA TGTGCCAGCAGTCCCGGAGTCAGGACAGCTCTCGGGGATACGCAGTATTTT. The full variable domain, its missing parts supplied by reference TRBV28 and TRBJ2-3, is DVKVTQSSRYLVKRTGEKVFLECVQDMDHENMFWYRQDPGLGLRLIYFSYDVKMKEKGDIPEGYSVSREKKERFSLILESASTNQTSMYLCASSPGVRTALGDTQYFGPGTRLTVL.

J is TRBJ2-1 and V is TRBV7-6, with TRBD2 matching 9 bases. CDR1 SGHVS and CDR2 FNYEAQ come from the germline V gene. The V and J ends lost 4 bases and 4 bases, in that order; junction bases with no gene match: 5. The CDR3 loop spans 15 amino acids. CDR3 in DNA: TGTGCCAGCAGCTCCTCTAGCGGGGTATACAATGAGCAGTTCTTC. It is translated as CASSSSSGVYNEQFF.

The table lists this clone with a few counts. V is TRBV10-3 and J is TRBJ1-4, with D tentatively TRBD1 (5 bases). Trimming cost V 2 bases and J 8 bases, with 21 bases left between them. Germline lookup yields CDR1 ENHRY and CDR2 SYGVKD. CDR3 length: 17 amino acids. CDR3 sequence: CAISETGAGGRGEKLFF. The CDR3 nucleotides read TGTGCCATCAGTGAGACAGGTGCCGGTGGACGTGGGGAAAAACTGTTTTTT.

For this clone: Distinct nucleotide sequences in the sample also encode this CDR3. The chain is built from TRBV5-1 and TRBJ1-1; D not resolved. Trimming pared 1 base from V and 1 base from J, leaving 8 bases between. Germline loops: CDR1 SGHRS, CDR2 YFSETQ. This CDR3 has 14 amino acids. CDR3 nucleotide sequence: TGCGCCAGCAGCTTGACGGGAGGGAACACTGAAGCTTTCTTT. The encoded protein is CASSLTGGNTEAFF.